This TCR beta chain came from a study of T-cell memory formation after mild COVID-19 (dated by TCRdb to about 2021). For the wider study: TCR sequence clusters from the two donors were found to be largely donor specific. Longitudinal TCRalpha and TCRbeta repertoire sequencing tracked T-cell clones expanding and contracting after mild COVID-19 in a couple of donors. The cohort was made up of two young adult volunteers, one female and one male, who were previously healthy. Study-wide conclusions, independent of this receptor: Contracting CD4+ clones appeared mostly in the CM and EM memory subsets, whereas CD8+ clones were enriched in EMRA. The second-wave clones that peaked on day 37 were not confirmed to be SARS-CoV-2 specific. From day 15 to 85, contracting clones showed balanced CD4/CD8 phenotypes, whereas a second wave of clones that expanded from day 15 to 37 leaned towards CD4+. Only a couple of mild cases were covered in the study, and larger cohorts including severe cases with pre-infection samples were considered necessary. The detection of some responding clones in pre-infection memory suggests that pre-existing cross-reactive memory T cells joined the SARS-CoV-2 response.

This clonotype turned up a few times. Its target antigen remains unknown. Base qualities are not recorded, but no much larger clone differs from it by a single base. The instrument was an Illumina NovaSeq 6000. TCRalpha and TCRbeta cDNA libraries were built by 5'RACE with constant-segment primers, adding sample barcodes and unique molecular identifiers. Trizol reagent was used to extract RNA from every sample. Amplification of the libraries took two PCR steps, and the second step added a second sample barcode plus Illumina TruSeq adapters. The libraries were sequenced on an Illumina NovaSeq using 2 x 150 bp paired-end reads. The study's own analysis went as follows. The reads were demultiplexed and collapsed into UMI-guided consensus sequences using migec v1.2.7. Using mixcr v2.1.11, UMI consensuses were aligned to TRA and TRB V and J templates and then assembled into clonotypes. A clonotype was counted as expanded or contracted only when both edgeR and NoisET called the clonotype significant, with the noise models trained on biological replicates. For edgeR calls, the cutoffs were a false discovery rate-adjusted p below 0.01 and a log2 fold-change threshold of 1. As an exploratory analysis of dynamics, max-normalized trajectories of the 1000 most abundant clonotypes were examined by PCA with hierarchical clustering. Separately sequenced CD4+ and CD8+ repertoires were used to assign a CD4 or CD8 phenotype to each responding clone. Using fastp at Q25 and MiXCR, TCRdb reprocessed the public reads and kept productive beta chains. When rows share a CDR3 protein, they turn into one entry using the most common DNA and genes. These V and J calls are TCRdb output, not the study's own analysis. Within this sample are around 420,000 distinct CDR3 sequences, with approximately 24% of them counted one time only. Of the sample, 8.8% falls within the top ten clones.

From the cysteine through the phenylalanine, the CDR3 covers 18 amino acids. Only the CDR3 DNA stays, 54 bases, in frame from base 1. V loses 5 bases at its end and J loses 0 bases; junction bases beyond the gene matches: 8. The germline V gene (reference sequence) specifies SEHNR as CDR1 and FQNEAQ as CDR2. Ficoll-Paque density gradient centrifugation was used to isolate PBMCs. This clonotype was sampled from an adult woman who had mild COVID-19 (a few samples of this study predate the infection). The sample titles of this study are shuffled in the database, so cell type and time point are left out; the donor was told from shared clones. Sequenced material: PBMCs or a T cell subset sorted from them (not recorded which). The chain employs TRBV7-9 and TRBJ2-1, with 12 junctional bases fitting TRBD2. CDR3 sequence: CASSQPGLAGSSYNEQFF. The bases read TGTGCCAGCAGCCAACCCGGACTAGCGGGAAGCTCCTACAATGAGCAGTTCTTC.